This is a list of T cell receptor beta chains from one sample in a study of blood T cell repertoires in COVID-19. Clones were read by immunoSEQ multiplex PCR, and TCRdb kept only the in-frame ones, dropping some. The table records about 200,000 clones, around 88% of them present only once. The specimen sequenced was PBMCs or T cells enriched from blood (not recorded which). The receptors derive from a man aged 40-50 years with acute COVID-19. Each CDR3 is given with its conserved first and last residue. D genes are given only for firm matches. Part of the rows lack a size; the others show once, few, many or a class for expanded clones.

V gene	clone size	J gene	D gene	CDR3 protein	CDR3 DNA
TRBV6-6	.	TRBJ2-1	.	CASSPRDVGLSSRPYNEQFF	TGTGCCAGCAGTCCCCGGGATGTAGGACTGAGTAGTCGTCCGTACAATGAGCAGTTCTTC
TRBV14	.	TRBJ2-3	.	CASSPRPATQYF	TGTGCCAGCAGCCCGCGGCCGGCCACGCAGTATTTT
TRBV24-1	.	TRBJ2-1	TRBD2	CATSLSLTSGRVLNEQFF	TGTGCCACCAGTCTATCCCTGACTAGCGGGAGGGTCTTAAATGAGCAGTTCTTC
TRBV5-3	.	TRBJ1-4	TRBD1	CARSLGDRAF	TGTGCCAGAAGCTTGGGGGACAGGGCTTTT
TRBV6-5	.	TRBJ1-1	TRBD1	CASSPGTGDPEAFF	TGTGCCAGCAGCCCCGGGACAGGGGACCCTGAAGCTTTCTTT
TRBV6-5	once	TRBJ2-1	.	CASSYPGGLDNEQFF	TGTGCCAGCAGTTACCCCGGTGGTTTGGACAATGAGCAGTTCTTC
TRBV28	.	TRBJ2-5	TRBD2	CASSPGTSGSETQYF	TGTGCCAGCAGTCCTGGGACTAGCGGGAGTGAGACCCAGTACTTC
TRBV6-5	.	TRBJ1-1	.	CAVWQGTEAFF	TGTGCCGTCTGGCAGGGCACTGAAGCTTTCTTT
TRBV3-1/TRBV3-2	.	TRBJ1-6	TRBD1	CASSQGGQGRYNSPLHF	TGTGCCAGCAGCCAAGGGGGACAGGGCCGTTATAATTCACCCCTCCACTTT
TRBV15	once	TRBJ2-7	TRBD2	CATSRDVVAGGYEQYF	TGTGCCACCAGCAGAGATGTGGTAGCGGGAGGCTACGAGCAGTACTTC
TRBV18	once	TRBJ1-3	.	CASSPDFSGNTIYF	TGTGCCAGCTCACCGGACTTCTCTGGAAACACCATATATTTT
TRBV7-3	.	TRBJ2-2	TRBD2	CASSSLAGETGELFF	TGTGCCAGCAGCTCCTTAGCGGGAGAGACCGGGGAGCTGTTTTTT
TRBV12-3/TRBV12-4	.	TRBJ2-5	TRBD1	CASSGTVQETQYF	TGTGCCAGCAGTGGGACAGTCCAAGAGACCCAGTACTTC
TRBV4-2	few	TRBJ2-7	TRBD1	CASSPSGQGTDEQYF	TGTGCCAGCAGCCCCTCGGGACAGGGAACCGACGAGCAGTACTTC
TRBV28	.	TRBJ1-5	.	CASMGDTFPNQPQHF	TGTGCCAGCATGGGGGACACCTTTCCCAATCAGCCCCAGCATTTT
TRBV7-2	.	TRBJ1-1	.	CASSLGFRGLTEAFF	TGTGCCAGCAGCTTAGGGTTCAGGGGCTTGACTGAAGCTTTCTTT
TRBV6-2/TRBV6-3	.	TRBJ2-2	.	CASSWPGGRLNTGELFF	TGTGCCAGCAGTTGGCCCGGAGGCAGACTGAACACCGGGGAGCTGTTTTTT
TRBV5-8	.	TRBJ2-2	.	CASSSRVYTGELFF	TGTGCCAGCAGCTCCCGGGTCTACACCGGGGAGCTGTTTTTT
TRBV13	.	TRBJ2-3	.	CASIHKAGGLTDTQYF	TGTGCCAGCATACATAAGGCGGGTGGACTGACAGATACGCAGTATTTT
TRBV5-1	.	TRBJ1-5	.	CASSADSNQPQHF	TGCGCCAGCAGCGCAGATAGCAATCAGCCCCAGCATTTT
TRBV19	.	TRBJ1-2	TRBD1	CASSRQGGDYGYTF	TGTGCCAGTAGTCGACAGGGAGGCGACTATGGCTACACCTTC
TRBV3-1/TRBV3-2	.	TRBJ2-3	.	CASSQDIVTQYF	TGTGCCAGCAGCCAAGATATAGTAACGCAGTATTTT
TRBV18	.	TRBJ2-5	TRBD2	CASSPRMSGRMYQETQYF	TGTGCCAGCTCACCACGGATGTCCGGGAGGATGTACCAAGAGACCCAGTACTTC
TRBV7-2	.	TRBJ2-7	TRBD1	CASSLRTGASYEQYF	TGTGCCAGCAGCCTTAGGACAGGCGCCTCCTACGAGCAGTACTTC
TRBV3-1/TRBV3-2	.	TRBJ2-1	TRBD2	CASRLAGFDEQFF	TGTGCCAGCAGATTAGCGGGATTCGATGAGCAGTTCTTC
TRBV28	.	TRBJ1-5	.	CASRQSGTAGGPQHF	TGTGCCAGCAGGCAGTCGGGGACGGCCGGGGGACCCCAGCATTTT
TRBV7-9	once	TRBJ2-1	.	CASSPGSGYNEQFF	TGTGCCAGCAGCCCTGGGAGTGGCTACAATGAGCAGTTCTTC
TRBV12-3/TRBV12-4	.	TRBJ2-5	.	CASSFGVGETQYF	TGTGCCAGCAGTTTCGGGGTAGGGGAGACCCAGTACTTC
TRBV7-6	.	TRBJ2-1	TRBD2	CASSPGTSGSFEQFF	TGTGCCAGCAGTCCCGGGACTAGCGGGAGCTTTGAGCAGTTCTTC
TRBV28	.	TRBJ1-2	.	CASSTGGPGNGYTF	TGTGCCAGCAGCACCGGGGGGCCGGGGAATGGCTACACCTTC
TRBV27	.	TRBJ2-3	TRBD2	CASSQTSGRPTDTQYF	TGTGCCAGCAGTCAGACTAGCGGGAGGCCCACAGATACGCAGTATTTT
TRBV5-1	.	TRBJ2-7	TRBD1	CASSFKGQEGEQYF	TGCGCCAGCAGCTTCAAGGGACAGGAAGGGGAGCAGTACTTC
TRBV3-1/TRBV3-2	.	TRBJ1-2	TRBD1	CASSQDVGGGGGYTF	TGTGCCAGCAGCCAAGATGTAGGGGGCGGAGGTGGCTACACCTTC
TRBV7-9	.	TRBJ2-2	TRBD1	CASSLTGVKNTGELFF	TGTGCCAGCAGCTTAACAGGGGTGAAGAACACCGGGGAGCTGTTTTTT
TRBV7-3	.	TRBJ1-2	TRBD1	CASSPTGQKYGYTF	TGTGCCAGCAGCCCCACGGGACAGAAGTATGGCTACACCTTC
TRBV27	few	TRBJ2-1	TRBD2	CASSPPDLAGVYEQFF	TGTGCCAGCAGTCCGCCCGATCTAGCGGGAGTATATGAGCAGTTCTTC
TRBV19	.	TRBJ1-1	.	CASTIARGAFF	TGTGCCAGTACCATTGCAAGAGGAGCTTTCTTT
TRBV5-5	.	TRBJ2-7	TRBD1	CASSTGTGQQYF	TGTGCCAGCAGCACTGGGACAGGCCAGCAGTACTTC
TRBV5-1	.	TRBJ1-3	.	CASYQGTSGNTIYF	TGCGCCAGCTATCAGGGAACCTCTGGAAACACCATATATTTT
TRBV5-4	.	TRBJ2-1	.	CASSPSGVNEQFF	TGTGCCAGCAGCCCCTCGGGGGTAAATGAGCAGTTCTTC
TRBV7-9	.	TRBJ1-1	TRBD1	CASSLGTGVNTEAFF	TGTGCCAGCAGCTTAGGGACAGGGGTGAACACTGAAGCTTTCTTT
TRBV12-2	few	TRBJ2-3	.	CASRFDRGDGDTQYF	TGTGCAAGTCGCTTCGACAGGGGTGATGGAGATACGCAGTATTTT
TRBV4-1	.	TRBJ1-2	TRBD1	CASSQAGQPEYGYTF	TGCGCCAGCAGCCAAGCGGGACAGCCGGAATATGGCTACACCTTC
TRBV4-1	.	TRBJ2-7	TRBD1	CASSKQGASDEQYF	TGCGCCAGCAGCAAACAGGGGGCGTCCGACGAGCAGTACTTC
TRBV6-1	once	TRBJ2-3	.	CASSEQFGTVDTQYF	TGTGCCAGCAGTGAACAGTTCGGGACTGTGGATACGCAGTATTTT
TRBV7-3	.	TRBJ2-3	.	CASSFGRDTDTQYF	TGTGCCAGCAGCTTCGGCCGGGACACAGATACGCAGTATTTT
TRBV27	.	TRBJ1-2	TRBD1	CASSVGQDYGYTF	TGTGCCAGCAGTGTGGGACAGGACTATGGCTACACCTTC
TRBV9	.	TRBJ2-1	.	CASSGLGQRNEQFF	TGTGCCAGCAGCGGACTCGGACAGCGCAATGAGCAGTTCTTC
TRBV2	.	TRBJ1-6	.	CASTRGGNQDGSPLHF	TGTGCCAGCACAAGGGGCGGGAACCAGGATGGTTCACCCCTCCACTTT